Listed here are 29 T cell receptor beta chains from one sample, sequenced in a study of beta chain features in type 1 diabetes. Overall study results and limits: TCRB CDR3s from Type 1 diabetes patients were moderately but significantly shorter in all four CD4+ subsets.

Reverse transcribing all isolated RNA meant expressed TCRB transcripts were sequenced. Assay: immunoSEQ multiplex PCR; the TCRdb copy retains only in-frame clones and omits some. The sample consists of 60,000 to 75,000 clones, about 50% of them appearing once. The antigens of these receptors remain unknown. Sequencing was carried out using central memory CD4+ T cells from blood. The receptors originated from a man aged 25 to 40 with type 1 diabetes.

This clone was recorded a few times. This chain joins TRBV5-1 and TRBJ1-1; D remains unclear. The CDR3 loop spans 14 amino acids. Trimming took 5 bases from V and 1 from J, leaving 12 bases between them. Germline values: CDR1 SGHRS, CDR2 YFSETQ. This CDR3 reads CASSAGRQNTEAFF. Here the CDR3 DNA reads TGCGCCAGCAGTGCAGGAAGGCAGAACACTGAAGCTTTCTTT.

This clone has only a few counts. J is TRBJ2-1 and V is TRBV4-1, with 7 bases lining up with TRBD2. Unmatched junction bases numbered 14, after V lost 4 bases and J lost 2 bases. Germline CDR1 reads MGHRA; CDR2 reads YSYEKL. The CDR3 spans 18 residues. CDR3: CASSRKWEPGTTYNEQFF. In nucleotides, the CDR3 is TGCGCCAGCAGCCGAAAGTGGGAACCCGGGACTACCTACAATGAGCAGTTCTTC.

The chain carries TRBV29-1 and TRBJ2-2, with D hard to call. Germline assignment: CDR1 SQVTM and CDR2 ANQGSEA. The CDR3 extends over 13 amino acids. The V end was cut by 4 bases, the J end by 4 bases, with 10 bases between. CDR3 residues: CSVVPTGTGELFF. Written as DNA, the CDR3 is TGCAGCGTTGTGCCGACGGGCACCGGGGAGCTGTTTTTT.

The sample holds one count of this clone. The chain carries TRBV23-1 and TRBJ1-5, with a weak D call TRBD1 (5 bases). TRBV23-1 is identified as an open reading frame with a role that is uncertain. Deletions cut 3 bases from V and 6 bases from J, with 21 bases between. There are 17 residues in the CDR3. The CDR3 loop is CASSHPATQVSLQPQHF. The CDR3 nucleotides are TGCGCCAGCAGTCACCCAGCTACACAGGTTAGTCTTCAGCCCCAGCATTTT.

The rearrangement joins TRBV30 to TRBJ2-5; D may be TRBD2 (5 bases). The V gene lost 3 bases and the J gene lost 1 base, with 9 bases spanning the gap. Germline CDR1 and CDR2: GTSNPN and SVGIG (reference sequence). The CDR3 is 13 amino acids. The CDR3 coding sequence is TGTGCCTGGAGGCTAAGCGGCCAAGAGACCCAGTACTTC. Translation gives CAWRLSGQETQYF.

V and J are TRBV5-1 and TRBJ2-7, with 8 bases that match TRBD1. Trimming removed 1 base from V and 3 bases from J; junction bases left unmatched: 9. The CDR3 spans 16 residues. Germline V gene lookup returns CDR1 SGHRS and CDR2 YFSETQ. The DNA for the CDR3 is TGCGCCAGCAGCTTGTTGCAGGGGGCTTCCCACTACGAGCAGTACTTC. As protein: CASSLLQGASHYEQYF. The full variable domain, rest sourced from reference TRBV5-1 and TRBJ2-7, is KAGVTQTPRYLIKTRGQQVTLSCSPISGHRSVSWYQQTPGQGLQFLFEYFSETQRNKGNFPGRFSGRQFSNSRSEMNVSTLELGDSALYLCASSLLQGASHYEQYFGPGTRLTVT.

This rearrangement joins TRBV2 to TRBJ1-2; D perhaps matches TRBD1 (5 bases). V was shortened by 3 bases and J by 4 bases, with 15 bases between the two germline ends. The CDR3 is made up of 15 amino acids. Germline CDR1 and CDR2: SNHLY and FYNNEI. Here the CDR3 DNA reads TGTGCCAGCAGTGACCCATTGCAGGGAAGCTATGGCTACACCTTC. Encoded protein: CASSDPLQGSYGYTF.

CDR3: CAWSVPDRRLHSNQPQHF. In DNA, the CDR3 is TGTGCCTGGAGTGTACCCGACAGGAGGCTGCATAGCAATCAGCCCCAGCATTTT. V is TRBV30 and J is TRBJ1-5, with a possible D match to TRBD1 (6 bases). Germline-derived CDR1 and CDR2 are GTSNPN and SVGIG (reference sequence). Between the trimmed V and J ends, which lost 0 bases and 0 bases, there was a span of 18 bases. CDR3 length: 18 amino acids. Variable domain in full (rest from reference TRBV30 and TRBJ1-5): SQTIHQWPATLVQPVGSPLSLECTVEGTSNPNLYWYRQAAGRGLQLLFYSVGIGQISSEVPQNLSASRPQDRQFILSSKKLLLSDSGFYLCAWSVPDRRLHSNQPQHFGDGTRLSIL.

The chain joins TRBV18 to TRBJ2-2, with 7 bases identical to TRBD1. V lost 1 base and J lost 0; bases outside the gene matches: 2. Germline V gives CDR1 KGHSH, CDR2 LQKENI. The CDR3 is made up of 16 amino acids. CDR3 in DNA: TGTGCCAGCTCACCACAGGGGGCGCCGAACACCGGGGAGCTGTTTTTT. This gives the protein CASSPQGAPNTGELFF.

CDR3 region: CASSYTGEGYNEQFF. The CDR3 coding sequence is TGTGCCAGCAGTTATACGGGGGAGGGATACAATGAGCAGTTCTTC. The chain uses TRBV6-5 and TRBJ2-1, with TRBD2 identical over 7 bases. The CDR3 runs to 15 residues. CDR1 is MNHEY and CDR2 is SVGAGI in the germline V gene. V lost 3 bases to trimming and J lost 4 bases; unmatched junction nucleotides: 6.

The CDR3 bases are TGTGCCAGCAGCCCACAGGGGGTGAACACCGGGGAGCTGTTTTTT. Protein product: CASSPQGVNTGELFF. The chain carries TRBV9 and TRBJ2-2; 8 nucleotides match TRBD1. J lost 1 base, V lost 4 bases, and 3 bases had no gene match. CDR3 length: 15 residues. Germline loops: CDR1 SGDLS, CDR2 YYNGEE. Variable domain in full (rest from reference TRBV9 and TRBJ2-2): DSGVTQTPKHLITATGQRVTLRCSPRSGDLSVYWYQQSLDQGLQFLIQYYNGEERAKGNILERFSAQQFPDLHSELNLSSLELGDSALYFCASSPQGVNTGELFFGEGSRLTVL.

The gene calls are TRBV5-1 and TRBJ2-5, with D possibly being TRBD2 (6 bases). V shed 4 bases and J shed 5 bases, with 18 bases lying between them. CDR3 size: 15 residues. In germline, CDR1 is SGHRS, CDR2 YFSETQ. The CDR3 DNA reads TGCGCCAGCAGCCGGGCGGGTCCCGGAGGGGAGACCCAGTACTTC. This gives the protein CASSRAGPGGETQYF.

The chain employs TRBV7-2 and TRBJ1-1, with a possible D match to TRBD1 (5 bases). The CDR3 sequence is 16 residues long. The V and J ends lost 5 bases and 0 bases respectively, with 16 bases between them. CDR1 is SGHTA and CDR2 is FQGNSA in the germline V gene. CDR3 amino acids: CASSPHGGVMNTEAFF. Written as DNA, the CDR3 is TGTGCCAGCAGCCCCCACGGGGGGGTGATGAACACTGAAGCTTTCTTT.

This clone was seen a few times. The chain couples TRBV5-5 to TRBJ2-3; maybe TRBD2 (6 bases). V was pared by 0 bases and J by 3 bases, with 11 bases between. The germline gives CDR1 SGHKS, CDR2 YYEKEE (reference sequence). The CDR3 covers 15 residues. CDR3 DNA: TGTGCCAGCAGCTTGGGGGGCGGGGTTACAGATACGCAGTATTTT. This translates into CASSLGGGVTDTQYF.

The chain has TRBV5-4 and TRBJ2-3; 14 bases fit TRBD2. The CDR3 extends over 15 amino acids. The germline V gene has CDR1 SGHNT and CDR2 YYREEE (reference sequence). After removal of 4 bases from V and 5 bases from J, the junction contained 3 bases not matched to a gene. The CDR3: CASSRGLAGGDTQYF. In DNA form, the CDR3 reads TGTGCCAGCAGCCGTGGACTAGCGGGAGGAGATACGCAGTATTTT.

This clone was picked up a small number of times. This chain links TRBV25-1 with TRBJ2-7, with D possibly TRBD2 on 6 matching bases. V was shortened by 0 bases and J by 2 bases, with 14 bases between the two germline ends. CDR1 MGHDK and CDR2 SYGVNS come from the germline V gene. The CDR3 runs 16 residues. CDR3 residues: CASSEYLGTGAYEQYF. The DNA for the CDR3 is TGTGCCAGCAGTGAATACTTAGGGACGGGGGCCTACGAGCAGTACTTC.

This chain joins TRBV5-1 and TRBJ1-1; TRBD1 matches at 7 bases. Germline V gives CDR1 SGHRS, CDR2 YFSETQ. This CDR3 region has 15 residues. Trimming cost V 2 bases and J 1 base; bases outside gene matches: 5. DNA for the CDR3: TGCGCCAGCAGCTTTACTGGGACAGCGAACACTGAAGCTTTCTTT. The encoded protein is CASSFTGTANTEAFF.

The chain employs TRBV6-5 and TRBJ1-5, with a tentative D call TRBD1 (5 bases). Trimming shortened V by 7 bases and J by 5 bases, and 18 bases separated the two germline ends. The CDR3 is 15 residues long. Germline lookup yields CDR1 MNHEY and CDR2 SVGAGI. The CDR3 DNA reads TGTGCCAGCACCCCTGGGGGGGGAAGGCATCAGCCCCAGCATTTT. Its protein product is CASTPGGGRHQPQHF.

V usage is TRBV19 and J usage is TRBJ1-4, with D possibly matching TRBD1 (6 bases). Per the germline V gene, CDR1 is LNHDA and CDR2 is SQIVND (reference sequence). V gave up 6 bases and J gave up 7 bases, with 12 bases separating them. The CDR3 spans 13 residues. The CDR3 region is CASRYRDGEKLFF. The CDR3 DNA follows: TGTGCCAGTAGATACAGGGATGGTGAAAAACTGTTTTTT.

V gene TRBV11-2 combines with J gene TRBJ2-1, with 9 bases lining up with TRBD1. This CDR3 has 15 residues. Trimming cost V 1 base and J 3 bases; bases outside gene matches: 1. The germline V gene has CDR1 SGHAT and CDR2 FQNNGV. The CDR3 DNA reads TGTGCCAGCAGCTTAGGACAGGGGGTCTACAATGAGCAGTTCTTC. Its translation is CASSLGQGVYNEQFF.

This clone was seen only a few times. The rearrangement links TRBV10-3 to TRBJ2-7; 8 nucleotides match TRBD1. Looked up from germline, CDR1 is ENHRY and CDR2 is SYGVKD. The V and J ends lost 2 bases and 7 bases, in that order; junction bases with no gene match: 10. There are 15 residues in the CDR3. CDR3 protein: CAISETGTGGVEQYF. The CDR3 DNA is TGTGCCATCAGTGAGACAGGGACAGGAGGAGTAGAGCAGTACTTC.

The V and J genes are TRBV2 and TRBJ2-7, with TRBD2 matching 7 bases. Germline trimming cut 2 bases from V and 0 bases from J; bases unmatched to any gene: 4. The CDR3 is 15 amino acids. From germline, CDR1 is SNHLY and CDR2 FYNNEI. CDR3 nucleotides: TGTGCCAGCAGTGAATCGGGGGGTGGCTCCTACGAGCAGTACTTC. This sequence encodes CASSESGGGSYEQYF.

This clone was seen only a few times. V gene TRBV2 combines with J gene TRBJ2-6, with a weak D call TRBD2 (5 bases). Germline V gene data show CDR1 as SNHLY and CDR2 as FYNNEI. The CDR3 runs 19 residues. Deletions cut 5 bases from V and 2 bases from J, with 22 bases between. The CDR3 reads CASSSDIGGRKAGANVLTF. The CDR3 DNA reads as TGTGCCAGCAGTTCCGACATAGGAGGTCGTAAAGCTGGGGCCAACGTCCTGACTTTC.

The chain links TRBV21-1 to TRBJ2-1; TRBD2 reflects the table's D call only, with no check against the DNA. TRBV21-1 is labeled a pseudogene. The CDR3 runs to 20 residues. In nucleotides, the CDR3 is TGTGCCAGCAGCAAACTATCCGGAATTAGCGGGAGGGCCTACGTCCATGAGCAGTTCTTC. Residues: CASSKLSGISGRAYVHEQFF.

The gene calls are TRBV6-1 and TRBJ2-7, with D possibly being TRBD1 (6 bases). V was trimmed by 4 bases and J by 3 bases, leaving 7 bases between them. Looked up from germline, CDR1 is MNHNS and CDR2 is SASEGT. CDR3 length: 12 amino acids. The CDR3 DNA reads TGTGCCAGCAGTGGGGACATCTACGAGCAGTACTTC. Encoded protein: CASSGDIYEQYF.

The chain combines TRBV5-6 with TRBJ1-3; D unclear. Germline V CDR1 and CDR2: SGHDT, YYEEEE. Trimming left V 2 bases short and J 0 bases short, with 9 bases between. The CDR3 loop spans 15 amino acids. CDR3 coding DNA: TGTGCCAGCAGCTTCCGGTTTAGCTCTGGAAACACCATATATTTT. Protein: CASSFRFSSGNTIYF.

The genes are TRBV4-1 and TRBJ2-3; tentatively, D is TRBD2 (5 bases). The CDR3 is 16 residues long. Trimming cost V 1 base and J 0 bases, with 11 bases left between them. CDR1 is MGHRA and CDR2 is YSYEKL in the germline V gene. As DNA, the CDR3 is TGCGCCAGCAGCCAAGTTGTAGCGCAGAGCACAGATACGCAGTATTTT. This sequence encodes CASSQVVAQSTDTQYF.

CDR3 bases: TGTGCCAGCAGTGGCAGGGGGTGGACTGGAAACACCATATATTTT. Residues: CASSGRGWTGNTIYF. This chain connects TRBV2 to TRBJ1-3; 7 nucleotides line up with TRBD1. V lost 4 bases, J lost 2 bases, and 5 bases stayed unmatched. This CDR3 comprises 15 residues. CDR1 and CDR2 (germline): SNHLY, FYNNEI.

This clone was seen only a few times. The V gene is TRBV6-1, the J gene TRBJ2-3; TRBD1 matches at 7 bases. Germline CDR1 and CDR2: MNHNS and SASEGT. With 11 bases clipped from V and 3 bases from J, the junction kept 5 bases outside the gene matches. CDR3 length: 12 residues. The CDR3 DNA follows: TGTGCCGGAGCAGGGGGAACAGATACGCAGTATTTT. Protein: CAGAGGTDTQYF.